Described below is a single TCR beta chain sequence and its context. Its antigen is unknown. Study-wide results and limits: The larger-cohort validation was restricted to a single TCR beta V-J rearrangement rather than whole repertoires. In terms of TCR gene usage, tumor memory CD4+ T cells clustered together with blood and lymph node memory CD4+ cells, as well as with lymph node naive CD4+ cells. Greatest tumor Treg TCR overlap was with tumor naive CD4+ cells.

Semi-nested PCR with Nested Universal Primer A followed constant-region reverse priming of full-length variable regions. TCRdb used MiXCR to reprocess the 5' RACE reads, holding one entry per CDR3 protein. The table includes 35,000 to 55,000 distinct CDR3 sequences, approximately 23% detected once. Cells sorted as Tregs were CD4+, CD25+ and CD127-/low. Between the trimmed V and J ends, which lost 1 base and 7 bases, there was a span of 10 bases. Germline CDR1 LGHDT, CDR2 YNNKEL (reference sequence). This CDR3 spans 14 amino acids. The V call is TRBV3-1, the J call TRBJ2-2; maybe TRBD1 (6 bases). Sequenced sample: Tregs sorted from a lymph node. This receptor was identified in a female donor with breast cancer. CDR3 residues: CASSQVTGRGELFF. The CDR3 DNA sequence: TGTGCCAGCAGCCAAGTAACAGGGCGCGGGGAGCTGTTTTTT. The whole variable domain, filled in from reference TRBV3-1 and TRBJ2-2, reads DTAVSQTPKYLVTQMGNDKSIKCEQNLGHDTMYWYKQDSKKFLKIMFSYNNKELIINETVPNRFSPKSPDKAHLNLHINSLELGDSAVYFCASSQVTGRGELFFGEGSRLTVL.